Listed here are 13 T cell receptor beta chains from one sample, sequenced in a study of shared clonotypes between healthy human individuals (dated by TCRdb to 2020 to 2022). CD8 naive samples were obtained by positive selection for CCR7 among CD45RO-negative cells, yielding a CD45RA+CCR7+ population from which TemRA cells were excluded. The method was the immunoSEQ multiplex PCR assay. TCRdb retrieved this table from immuneACCESS and kept in-frame rearrangements only. Not all clones are present; in checked studies, unresolved V genes account for under half, and no reason is known for the remainder. The sample data list around 600,000 clones, and 90% to 95% of these were observed just once. The ten most abundant clones make up about 0.11% of the sample. Material: naive CD8+ T cells sorted from blood. Explained via the paper, the cell subset or site label denotes: CD45RA+CCR7+. These receptors were taken from a young woman in good health.

The chain joins TRBV19 to TRBJ1-1; 12 positions agree with TRBD1. The CDR3 totals 14 residues. From germline, CDR1 is LNHDA and CDR2 SQIVND (reference sequence). V was pared by 3 bases and J by 8 bases, with 4 bases of the junction left unmatched. CDR3 amino acids: CASSISGTGGEAFF. DNA for the CDR3: TGTGCCAGTAGTATCTCCGGGACAGGGGGCGAAGCTTTCTTT.

The chain combines TRBV27 with TRBJ2-1, with 8 bases matching TRBD2. This CDR3 region has 12 residues. With 3 bases clipped from V and 13 bases from J, the junction kept 5 bases outside the gene matches. In germline, CDR1 is MNHEY, CDR2 SMNVEV (reference sequence). The CDR3 is CASSLPGGSQFF. CDR3 nucleotides: TGTGCCAGCAGTTTGCCGGGAGGGTCCCAGTTCTTC.

V usage is TRBV28 and J usage is TRBJ1-5; D is unresolved. Germline CDR1 and CDR2: MDHEN and SYDVKM. Trimming cost V 8 bases and J 4 bases, with 18 bases left between them. The CDR3 runs to 15 residues. CDR3 sequence: CASGGTPSRNQPQHF. CDR3 DNA: TGTGCCAGCGGAGGAACACCTTCGAGGAATCAGCCCCAGCATTTT. The full variable domain, with the rest looked up from reference TRBV28 and TRBJ1-5, is DVKVTQSSRYLVKRTGEKVFLECVQDMDHENMFWYRQDPGLGLRLIYFSYDVKMKEKGDIPEGYSVSREKKERFSLILESASTNQTSMYLCASGGTPSRNQPQHFGDGTRLSIL.

The rearrangement joins TRBV27 to TRBJ2-4; D possibly uses TRBD1 or TRBD2 (5 bases each). The CDR3 is made up of 14 amino acids. V was trimmed by 5 bases and J by 0 bases, leaving 8 bases between them. Germline CDR1 and CDR2: MNHEY and SMNVEV (reference sequence). The DNA of the CDR3 is TGTGCCAGCAGTACCGGGGCAGCCAAAAACATTCAGTACTTC. Translating gives CASSTGAAKNIQYF.

The V gene is TRBV9, the J gene TRBJ1-1, with D uncertain. CDR1 is SGDLS and CDR2 is YYNGEE in the germline V gene. With 3 bases removed from V and 4 bases from J, the gap between germline ends came to 13 bases. This CDR3 is 14 amino acids long. CDR3: CASSADGRFTEAFF. CDR3 bases: TGTGCCAGCAGCGCCGACGGACGGTTCACTGAAGCTTTCTTT.

The rearrangement joins TRBV28 to TRBJ2-1, with 13 positions matching TRBD2. Germline loops: CDR1 MDHEN, CDR2 SYDVKM. The ends lost 2 bases at V and 8 bases at J; junction bases unmatched: 6. The CDR3 is 16 residues long. The CDR3 spells CASSLRLAGGRDEQFF. DNA for the CDR3: TGTGCCAGCAGTTTACGACTAGCGGGGGGTCGGGATGAGCAGTTCTTC.

This chain uses TRBV28 with TRBJ1-3, with D hard to call. Germline-derived CDR1 and CDR2 are MDHEN and SYDVKM. The V gene lost 8 bases and the J gene lost 0 bases, with 11 bases spanning the gap. The CDR3 contains 14 residues. The CDR3 loop is CASAGRSSGNTIYF. The DNA of the CDR3 is TGTGCCAGCGCTGGACGGAGCTCTGGAAACACCATATATTTT.

The chain has TRBV28 and TRBJ2-7; D call uncertain. Trimming removed 4 bases at V and 2 bases at J, with 9 bases between. The CDR3 has 13 amino acids. CDR1 and CDR2 (germline): MDHEN, SYDVKM. The DNA of the CDR3 is TGTGCCAGCAGTTGGACGGCCACCTACGAGCAGTACTTC. Its translation is CASSWTATYEQYF.

The chain couples TRBV4-1 to TRBJ1-4; D remains ambiguous. The CDR3 has 17 amino acids. Per germline, CDR1 MGHRA and CDR2 YSYEKL. Trimming cost V 4 bases and J 0 bases, with 15 bases left between them. The CDR3, as DNA: TGCGCCAGCAGCCTCACGACCTCACCAGCAACTAATGAAAAACTGTTTTTT. As protein: CASSLTTSPATNEKLFF.

The rearrangement joins TRBV11-2 to TRBJ2-7, with D unclear. CDR1 is SGHAT, CDR2 FQNNGV, per germline. The length of the CDR3 is 12 residues. V was trimmed by 7 bases and J by 4 bases, leaving 11 bases between them. Here the CDR3 DNA reads TGTGCCAGCACCCTTTACCAGTACGAGCAGTACTTC. This codes for CASTLYQYEQYF.

The chain joins TRBV13 to TRBJ2-7, with 8 positions matching TRBD2. This CDR3 is built from 15 residues. The trim removed 5 bases at V and 4 bases at J, leaving 10 bases unmatched. From germline, CDR1 is PRHDT and CDR2 FYEKMQ (reference sequence). The CDR3 here is CASSAQKRERYEQYF. CDR3 DNA: TGTGCCAGCAGCGCCCAAAAGCGGGAGAGGTACGAGCAGTACTTC.

Only one count was recorded for this clone. V and J are TRBV6-4 and TRBJ2-2; 8 nucleotides match TRBD1. This CDR3 comprises 15 residues. Trimming removed 3 bases from V and 8 bases from J; junction bases left unmatched: 8. Germline lookup yields CDR1 MRHNA and CDR2 SNTAGT. CDR3 region: CASSEDRVGGGELFF. The CDR3 region has the DNA TGTGCCAGCAGTGAGGACAGGGTCGGAGGAGGGGAGCTGTTTTTT.

The V gene is TRBV28, the J gene TRBJ2-7, with 8 bases identical to TRBD1. CDR1 and CDR2 (germline): MDHEN, SYDVKM. The CDR3 is 13 amino acids. V dropped 5 bases and J dropped 1; count of bases not matched to a gene: 1. As DNA, the CDR3 is TGTGCCAGCAGTAACAGGGGGTCCTACGAGCAGTACTTC. Translated, it gives CASSNRGSYEQYF.